These 12 T cell receptor beta chains were all obtained from the same sample, sequenced in a study of shared clonotypes between healthy human individuals. Terminally differentiated effector memory CD45RA+ cells were excluded by CCR7 positive selection of CD45RO-negative cells. Repertoires were generated with immunoSEQ multiplex PCR, while TCRdb's copy carries only in-frame clones and drops some. Of hundreds of thousands of clones listed, around 96% were seen once; the top ten hold about 0.11%. The sequencing input was naive CD8+ T cells sorted from blood. The receptors come from a woman in her 30s in good health.

The chain is built from TRBV13 and TRBJ2-7; TRBD2 aligns across 7 bases. Looked up from germline, CDR1 is PRHDT and CDR2 is FYEKMQ (reference sequence). This CDR3 comprises 14 residues. Germline trimming cut 5 bases from V and 0 bases from J; bases unmatched to any gene: 4. The CDR3: CASSPRGGSYEQYF. The CDR3, as DNA: TGTGCCAGCAGCCCCCGCGGGGGCTCCTACGAGCAGTACTTC. Variable domain in full (rest from reference TRBV13 and TRBJ2-7): AAGVIQSPRHLIKEKRETATLKCYPIPRHDTVYWYQQGPGQDPQFLISFYEKMQSDKGSIPDRFSAQQFSDYHSELNMSSLELGDSALYFCASSPRGGSYEQYFGPGTRLTVT.

The chain employs TRBV5-5 and TRBJ2-7; 8 bases are a match to TRBD1. The germline gives CDR1 SGHKS, CDR2 YYEKEE (reference sequence). The CDR3 contains 14 residues. Trimming at V came to 0 bases and at J to 2 bases, leaving 1 base not matched to a gene. In DNA, the CDR3 is TGTGCCAGCAGCTTGGACAGGGGGGCCTACGAGCAGTACTTC. Its translation: CASSLDRGAYEQYF.

CDR3 nucleotide sequence: TGCGCCAGCAGCCCTCGGTCGACCACAACTTACGATGAGCAGTACTTC. It encodes CASSPRSTTTYDEQYF. The chain links TRBV4-1 to TRBJ2-7; D call uncertain. The CDR3 has 16 residues. The germline V gene has CDR1 MGHRA and CDR2 YSYEKL. V was trimmed by 4 bases and J by 7 bases, leaving 23 bases between them.

V usage is TRBV19 and J usage is TRBJ2-7; a weak D match, TRBD2 (6 bases). Trimming left V 3 bases short and J 6 bases short, with 9 bases between. Germline-derived CDR1 and CDR2 are LNHDA and SQIVND (reference sequence). The CDR3 has 12 residues. Here the CDR3 reads CASSMGGREQYF. In nucleotides, the CDR3 is TGTGCCAGTAGTATGGGGGGACGCGAGCAGTACTTC. Filled out from reference TRBV19 and TRBJ2-7, the complete variable domain reads DGGITQSPKYLFRKEGQNVTLSCEQNLNHDAMYWYRQDPGQGLRLIYYSQIVNDFQKGDIAEGYSVSREKKESFPLTVTSAQKNPTAFYLCASSMGGREQYFGPGTRLTVT.

The rearrangement uses TRBV11-1 and TRBJ2-1; the match to TRBD2 covers 7 bases. The CDR3 contains 19 residues. Germline CDR1 is SGHAT and CDR2 is FQDESV (reference sequence). The trim removed 2 bases at V and 5 bases at J, leaving 18 bases unmatched. CDR3 coding DNA: TGTGCCAGCAGCTTAATGTCTGCGGGGAGGGCAATCATGAACAATGAGCAGTTCTTC. Translation gives CASSLMSAGRAIMNNEQFF.

Concerning this clone itself: This specimen includes other DNA sequences encoding the same CDR3. The chain uses TRBV27 and TRBJ2-7, with a possible D match to TRBD2 (5 bases). V lost 5 bases to trimming and J lost 0 bases, with 8 bases between them. CDR1 is MNHEY and CDR2 is SMNVEV in the germline V gene (reference sequence). CDR3 length: 13 residues. CDR3 residues: CASSSGPSYEQYF. The CDR3 bases are TGTGCCAGCAGTAGCGGACCCTCCTACGAGCAGTACTTC.

The V and J genes are TRBV7-9 and TRBJ2-3; D not certain. The germline V gene has CDR1 SEHNR and CDR2 FQNEAQ (reference sequence). The germline V and J ends were trimmed by 3 bases and 4 bases, with 5 bases remaining between them. This CDR3 contains 12 residues. Written as DNA, the CDR3 is TGTGCCAGCAGCTTTTGGGCAGATACGCAGTATTTT. Translation gives CASSFWADTQYF.

This chain joins TRBV28 and TRBJ2-7, with 9 bases matching TRBD1. The J segment lost 1 base and the V segment lost 6 bases, leaving 10 bases of the junction unmatched. The CDR3 consists of 16 residues. CDR1 and CDR2 from the germline V gene are MDHEN and SYDVKM. DNA for the CDR3: TGTGCCAGCAGCCTAGCCGCCGGGACAGGGTCCTACGAGCAGTACTTC. Amino acids: CASSLAAGTGSYEQYF.

Of note for this clone: The same CDR3 arises from other DNA sequences in this sample as well. The chain is built from TRBV27 and TRBJ1-5; D is uncertain. CDR1 MNHEY and CDR2 SMNVEV come from the germline V gene (reference sequence). The V gene lost 4 bases and the J gene lost 0 bases, with 7 bases spanning the gap. The CDR3 spans 14 residues. The CDR3 protein is CASSSVGSNQPQHF. The CDR3 nucleotides read TGTGCCAGCAGTTCAGTTGGTAGCAATCAGCCCCAGCATTTT.

The chain has TRBV4-1 and TRBJ2-1; 8 nucleotides line up with TRBD2. CDR3 size: 13 residues. Trimming at V came to 1 base and at J to 13 bases, leaving 6 bases not matched to a gene. Germline CDR1 is MGHRA and CDR2 is YSYEKL. The CDR3 nucleotides read TGCGCCAGCAGCCAAGTAACAGCGGGAGCACAGTTCTTC. The encoded protein is CASSQVTAGAQFF.

Worth noting for this clone: Other nucleotide sequences in the sample specify the same CDR3. The V gene is TRBV14, the J gene TRBJ2-7; 10 bases align to TRBD1. The length of the CDR3 is 14 residues. Germline V lookup: CDR1 SGHDN, CDR2 FVKESK. The V and J ends lost 4 bases and 2 bases, in that order; junction bases with no gene match: 2. CDR3 sequence reads: CASSLGQGAYEQYF. Here the CDR3 DNA reads TGTGCCAGCAGCCTCGGACAGGGGGCCTACGAGCAGTACTTC.

V usage is TRBV5-1 and J usage is TRBJ2-6, with D perhaps TRBD1 (5 bases). The CDR3 covers 22 residues. CDR1 and CDR2 (germline): SGHRS, YFSETQ. Trimming cost V 6 bases and J 2 bases, with 33 bases left between them. This CDR3 is CASITLVQVQGPDNAGANVLTF. The CDR3 nucleotides are TGCGCCAGCATTACCCTCGTTCAGGTGCAGGGTCCAGATAACGCTGGGGCCAACGTCCTGACTTTC.